Reported below is one T cell receptor beta chain. Libraries were prepared by immunoSEQ multiplex PCR; TCRdb keeps only in-frame clonotypes and omits some of them. The sample lists 980,000 or so clones; over 75% were seen once. The sample is drawn from a study of shared clonotypes between healthy human individuals. Sequenced: memory CD4+ T cells sorted from blood. Subset specified: CD45RA-negative fraction. This clonotype was sampled from a man younger than 30 in good health.

The CDR3 nucleotides read TGTGCCAGCAGCCGCTTATTCGGCGAGAATACGCAGTATTTT. Translated, it gives CASSRLFGENTQYF. V and J are TRBV16 and TRBJ2-3, with D unclear. V was trimmed by 4 bases and J by 7 bases, leaving 15 bases between them. Looked up from germline, CDR1 is KGHSY and CDR2 is FQNENV. CDR3 length equals 14 residues.